This T cell receptor beta chain was recovered during a study of spatial heterogeneity in lung cancer. Regarding the study as a whole: TCRs found ubiquitously expanded in tumor appeared in blood more at resection than at follow-up.

The time point is: sample taken at primary tumor resection. Some 72 TRACERx patients with early, untreated non-small cell lung cancer donated samples. In each case, whole RNA from tumor, nontumor lung or frozen PBMC was sequenced unsorted. V gave up 5 bases and J gave up 4 bases; unmatched junction bases: 5. In germline, CDR1 is SGHNT, CDR2 YENEEA. The CDR3 contains 14 residues. Every TCR cDNA molecule carried a tag that served as a unique molecular identifier. One entry per CDR3 protein, called by TCRdb with MiXCR from the 5' RACE reads. Here the sample spans 20,000 to 25,000 distinct CDR3 sequences, 6.5% to 8% being singletons. This clonotype is categorized as medium-sized. Its specificity is unknown.

This rearrangement joins TRBV11-3 to TRBJ2-3; 8 nucleotides line up with TRBD1. This TCR derives from a male donor with early-stage non-small cell lung cancer. The specimen was PBMCs, collected at surgery. CDR3 nucleotides: TGTGCCAGCAGCCCGTCGACAGGGGCAGATACGCAGTATTTT. Residues: CASSPSTGADTQYF.